This T cell receptor (beta chain) was recorded in a study of blood T cell repertoires in COVID-19. Looking at the study overall: Material from acute and convalescent COVID-19 was sourced from the United States, Italy and Spain. T cells, B-cell-depleted T cells, or PBMCs supplied cDNA or gDNA.

Trimming removed 2 bases from V and 0 bases from J, with 7 bases in between. Germline V CDR1 and CDR2: SGHTA, FQGTGA. This CDR3 is built from 14 residues. Authors' methods: Researchers report that nucleated cell counts were estimated from reference gene primer amplification. This table comes from immunoSEQ multiplex PCR, and its TCRdb copy is limited to in-frame clones, with some not included. V, J and clone size are taken as reported in that table, and D and trimming were inferred from the DNA itself. The top ten clones hold around 7.2% of a sample with approximately 320,000 clones, 75% to 85% of them seen once.

The J gene is TRBJ1-2, the V gene TRBV7-3; D is uncertain. The clonotype comes from a human donor in a cohort sampled during active COVID-19. The sequencing sample was made of peripheral blood. The CDR3 spells CASSLGPANYGYTF. The CDR3 DNA follows: TGTGCCAGCAGCTTAGGGCCGGCTAACTATGGCTACACCTTC.